These 20 T cell receptor beta chains were all obtained from the same sample, sequenced in a study of T cell clonality in common variable immunodeficiency. Repertoires were generated with immunoSEQ multiplex PCR, while TCRdb's copy carries only in-frame clones and drops some. In total the sample includes about 43,000 clones, none of them seen once. Input material: peripheral blood mononuclear cells. These receptors were taken from a person between 18 and 75 years old in good health.

This clone was observed a few times. From the germline J gene comes the end of the CDR3, since the read stops 3 residues before it. The chain links TRBV10-2 to TRBJ1-4; D is ambiguous. The length of the CDR3 is 15 residues. The germline V gene encodes CDR1 WSHSY and CDR2 SAAADI. The part of the CDR3 DNA that was read is TGCGCCAGCAGATCAGATAGCTCCTATAATTCACCA. Its protein is CASRSDSSYNSP. The whole CDR3 reads CASRSDSSYNSPLFF.

Many counts were recorded for this clone. The read falls 3 residues short of the CDR3 end, and the missing part is taken from the germline J gene. This rearrangement joins TRBV30 to TRBJ1-1; no clear D. Germline loops: CDR1 GTSNPN, CDR2 SVGIG (reference sequence). The CDR3 loop spans 14 amino acids. The germline V and J ends were trimmed by 4 bases and 0 bases, with 12 bases remaining between them. The sequenced CDR3 bases are TGTGCCTGGATACGGGGTTTTATGAACACTGAA. Protein product: CAWIRGFMNTE. From start to end, the CDR3 is CAWIRGFMNTEAFF.

This clone was seen at least ten times. The CDR3 end is not reached by the read, which stops 3 residues before it; the germline J gene fills it in. J is TRBJ2-7 and V is TRBV12-3 or TRBV12-4; unclear D gene. Trimming cost V 6 bases and J 5 bases, with 11 bases left between them. The length of the CDR3 is 12 residues. CDR3 DNA (partial): TGTGCCAGCAGCCGAAGGGTCGACGAG. Residues: CASSRRVDE. The whole CDR3 protein is CASSRRVDEQYF.

This clone has at least ten counts. The sequence runs out 3 residues before the end of the CDR3; the remainder is reconstructed from the germline J gene. The J gene is TRBJ2-3, the V gene TRBV12-3 or TRBV12-4; D uncertain. CDR3 length equals 14 residues. V was clipped by 7 bases and J by 4 bases, with 15 bases between them. CDR3 amino acids: CASIMAQNADTQYF. Incomplete CDR3 DNA: TGTGCCAGCATCATGGCCCAAAACGCAGATACG.

There are many counts of this clone. The sequence runs out 3 residues before the end of the CDR3; the remainder is reconstructed from the germline J gene. The chain uses TRBV2 and TRBJ2-7; 9 nucleotides align to TRBD1. The germline V gene encodes CDR1 SNHLY and CDR2 FYNNEI. The CDR3 sequence is 13 residues long. Trimming took 4 bases from V and 4 from J; bases not matched to a gene: 2. Partial CDR3 DNA: TGTGCCAGCAGTGCCGGGACAGGGTACGAG. Translation gives CASSAGTGYE. The full-length CDR3 reads as CASSAGTGYEQYF.

Regarding this clone: The sequence runs out 3 residues before the end of the CDR3; the remainder is reconstructed from the germline J gene. V gene TRBV5-1 combines with J gene TRBJ1-2; maybe TRBD1 (5 bases). The CDR3 is made up of 16 amino acids. Looked up from germline, CDR1 is SGHRS and CDR2 is YFSETQ. The CDR3: CASSLAGGGGNQPYTF. Incomplete CDR3 DNA: TGCGCCAGCAGCTTGGCCGGGGGAGGTGGCAATCAGCCC.

This clone was found many times. CDR3: CASSLAGADTQYF. The CDR3 DNA, read in part, is TGCGCCAGCAGCTTGGCAGGGGCAGATACG. The gene calls are TRBV5-1 and TRBJ2-3, with a possible D match to TRBD1 (6 bases). Sequencing ends 3 residues short of the CDR3 end; the germline J gene provides the rest. The CDR3 consists of 13 residues. CDR1 is SGHRS, CDR2 YFSETQ, per germline. Trimming pared 0 bases from V and 4 bases from J, leaving 6 bases between.

Ten or more counts support this clone. With the read ending 3 residues before the CDR3 end, the germline J gene is used to fill in that end. The chain has TRBV30 and TRBJ1-5; weak D call: TRBD1 (6 bases). The V gene lost 5 bases and the J gene lost 7 bases, with 15 bases spanning the gap. CDR1 GTSNPN and CDR2 SVGIG come from the germline V gene (reference sequence). The CDR3 covers 13 residues. The DNA read from the CDR3 is TGTGCCTGGGGAGGGGGAGGGGAGCAGCCC. Its translation: CAWGGGGEQP. The whole CDR3 is CAWGGGGEQPQHF.

The sample holds many counts of this clone. The read terminates 3 residues before the CDR3 end, so the remaining end is supplied by the germline J gene. The chain employs TRBV19 and TRBJ2-5, with D tentatively TRBD2 (5 bases). Trimming removed 3 bases from V and 5 bases from J, with 10 bases in between. Germline-derived CDR1 and CDR2 are LNHDA and SQIVND (reference sequence). CDR3 size: 13 residues. The CDR3 is CASSIAGAETQYF. Partial CDR3 DNA: TGTGCCAGTAGTATCGCGGGCGCGGAGACC.

There are many counts of this clone. Read coverage stops 3 residues before the CDR3 terminus; the germline J gene supplies the remainder. The chain combines TRBV5-4 with TRBJ2-4; maybe TRBD1 (5 bases). Germline CDR1 is SGHNT and CDR2 is YYREEE (reference sequence). This CDR3 region has 14 residues. V dropped 4 bases and J dropped 1 base, with 9 bases sitting between them. The CDR3 DNA, read in part, is TGTGCCAGCAGCATGCAGGGTGCCAAAAACATT. Encoded protein: CASSMQGAKNI. The whole CDR3 is CASSMQGAKNIQYF.

This clone occurred many times. The read finishes 3 residues shy of the CDR3 end, and the germline J gene is used to complete it. The rearrangement joins TRBV7-6 to TRBJ1-4; TRBD1 aligns across 8 bases. Per germline, CDR1 SGHVS and CDR2 FNYEAQ. The V segment lost 1 base and the J segment 6 bases; nucleotides outside the gene matches: 4. CDR3 length: 15 residues. The DNA read from the CDR3 is TGTGCCAGCAGCTTAGAAACAGGGGGTGATGAAAAA. Translated: CASSLETGGDEK. The CDR3 reads in full as CASSLETGGDEKLFF.

This clone was observed at least ten times. The CDR3 end falls 3 residues outside the read, so it is completed with the germline J gene. V is TRBV20-1 and J is TRBJ2-7, with D unresolved. CDR1 and CDR2 from the germline V gene are DFQATT and SNEGSKA (reference sequence). V lost 5 bases and J 0 bases, leaving 8 bases between the germline ends. The CDR3 spans 12 residues. CDR3 amino acids: CSASYGSYEQYF. CDR3 DNA, as far as it was read: TGCAGTGCTTCGTACGGCTCCTACGAG.

This clone was detected many times. The read terminates 3 residues ahead of where the CDR3 ends, so the germline J gene completes it. This chain connects TRBV7-9 to TRBJ2-1; D may be TRBD2 (7 bases). V lost 1 base, J lost 4 bases, and 11 bases lay in between. Per the germline V gene, CDR1 is SEHNR and CDR2 is FQNEAQ (reference sequence). The CDR3 runs 15 residues. The part of the CDR3 DNA that was read is TGTGCCAGCAGCTTAGTACAGGGAGGGTACAATGAG. This encodes CASSLVQGGYNE. The CDR3 in full is CASSLVQGGYNEQFF. Supplemented by reference TRBV7-9 and TRBJ2-1, the full variable domain reads DTGVSQNPRHKITKRGQNVTFRCDPISEHNRLYWYRQTLGQGPEFLTYFQNEAQLEKSRLLSDRFSAERPKGSFSTLEIQRTEQGDSAMYLCASSLVQGGYNEQFFGPGTRLTVL.

This clone has a count of ten or more. Sequencing ends 3 residues short of the CDR3 end; the germline J gene provides the rest. The V call is TRBV2, the J call TRBJ2-1; 8 nucleotides align to TRBD1. Germline V lookup: CDR1 SNHLY, CDR2 FYNNEI. The CDR3 is made up of 16 amino acids. V shed 1 base, J shed 4 bases, and the junction held 6 bases outside the gene matches. Partial CDR3 DNA: TGTGCCAGCAGTGAAGGAGTTGGACAGGGTTACAATGAG. It yields the protein CASSEGVGQGYNE. The full CDR3 protein is CASSEGVGQGYNEQFF.

This clone was found many times. The read comes to an end 3 residues before the CDR3 does, leaving the germline J gene to fill in the end. This same CDR3 is encoded by further DNA sequences in the sample. This sequence joins TRBV5-4 and TRBJ2-7; TRBD1 matches 7 bases. Germline V CDR1 and CDR2: SGHNT, YYREEE (reference sequence). The V and J ends lost 4 bases and 2 bases, in that order; junction bases with no gene match: 6. The CDR3 is 14 residues long. CDR3 in amino acids: CASSVAQGPYEQYF. CDR3 DNA, as far as it was read: TGTGCCAGCAGCGTAGCACAGGGGCCCTACGAG.

This clone was recorded many times. The read terminates 3 residues before the CDR3 end, so the remaining end is supplied by the germline J gene. This chain links TRBV5-5 with TRBJ1-4; tentative D call: TRBD1 (5 bases). The V end was cut by 0 bases, the J end by 0 bases, with 6 bases between. The CDR3 covers 15 residues. Germline CDR1 is SGHKS and CDR2 is YYEKEE (reference sequence). The CDR3: CASSLATATNEKLFF. The CDR3 DNA, read in part, is TGTGCCAGCAGCTTGGCGACAGCAACTAATGAAAAA.

This clone was seen at least ten times. The CDR3 extends 3 residues past the end of the read, so its final part is completed from the germline J gene. The gene calls are TRBV7-9 and TRBJ1-2, with a possible D match to TRBD1 (5 bases). The CDR3 covers 13 residues. Germline CDR1 and CDR2: SEHNR and FQNEAQ (reference sequence). CDR3 region: CASSLESTAGYTF. The DNA read from the CDR3 is TGTGCCAGCAGCTTAGAATCGACAGCCGGC.

This clone has a count of ten or more. Sequencing ends 3 residues short of the CDR3 end; the germline J gene provides the rest. The V and J genes are TRBV7-7 and TRBJ2-5, with D maybe TRBD2 (5 bases). V was trimmed by 1 base and J by 4 bases, leaving 13 bases between them. This CDR3 contains 15 residues. Germline CDR1 is SSHAT and CDR2 is FNYEAQ (reference sequence). CDR3 bases read: TGTGCCAGCAGCTTAGGTTCGACTGCGGGAGAGACC. It codes for CASSLGSTAGET. The CDR3 reads in full as CASSLGSTAGETQYF. The full variable domain, completed using reference TRBV7-7 and TRBJ2-5, is GAGVSQSPRYKVTKRGQDVTLRCDPISSHATLYWYQQALGQGPEFLTYFNYEAQPDKSGLPSDRFSAERPEGSISTLTIQRTEQRDSAMYRCASSLGSTAGETQYFGPGTRLLVL.

The sample holds many counts of this clone. Read sequence stops 3 residues before the CDR3 end, and the germline J gene provides the missing end. The rearrangement links TRBV30 to TRBJ1-2; D perhaps matches TRBD1 (6 bases). Germline V CDR1 and CDR2: GTSNPN, SVGIG (reference sequence). The CDR3 has 13 amino acids. The CDR3 bases that were read are TGTGCCTGGAGTGTAGCTGGACAGTACGGC. It codes for CAWSVAGQYG. The CDR3, in full, reads CAWSVAGQYGYTF.

This clone appeared many times. The read falls 3 residues short of the CDR3 end, and the missing part is taken from the germline J gene. The gene calls are TRBV12-5 and TRBJ1-1; 10 nucleotides agree with TRBD1. The CDR3 sequence is 16 residues long. Trimming at V came to 0 bases and at J to 4 bases, leaving 5 bases not matched to a gene. From germline, CDR1 is LGHNT and CDR2 FRNRAP. The CDR3 loop is CASGLVTGTGVTEAFF. CDR3 bases read: TGTGCTAGTGGTTTGGTAACCGGGACAGGGGTCACTGAA.